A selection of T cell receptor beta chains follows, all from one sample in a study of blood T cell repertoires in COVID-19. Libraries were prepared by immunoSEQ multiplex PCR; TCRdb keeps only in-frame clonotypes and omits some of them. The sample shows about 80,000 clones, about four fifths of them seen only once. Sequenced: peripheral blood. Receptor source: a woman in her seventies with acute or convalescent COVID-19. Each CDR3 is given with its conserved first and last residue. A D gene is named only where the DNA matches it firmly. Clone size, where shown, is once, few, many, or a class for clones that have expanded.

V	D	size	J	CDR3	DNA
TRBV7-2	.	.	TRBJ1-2	CASSLVGGLNYGYTF	TGTGCCAGCAGCCTAGTCGGGGGGCTGAACTATGGCTACACCTTC
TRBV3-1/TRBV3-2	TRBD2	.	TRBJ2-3	CASSPWVAGSYTDTQYF	TGTGCCAGCAGCCCATGGGTAGCGGGCTCATACACAGATACGCAGTATTTT
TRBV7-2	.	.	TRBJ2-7	CASSARDSLSYEQYF	TGTGCCAGCAGCGCGAGGGACTCGCTCTCCTACGAGCAGTACTTC
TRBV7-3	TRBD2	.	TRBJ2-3	CASSLTPVAGGSTDTQYF	TGTGCCAGCAGCTTAACCCCAGTGGCGGGAGGTAGCACAGATACGCAGTATTTT
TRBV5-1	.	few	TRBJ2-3	CASSLEGSRADTQYF	TGCGCCAGCAGCTTGGAAGGATCGCGGGCAGATACGCAGTATTTT
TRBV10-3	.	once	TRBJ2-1	CAIRDTYNEQFF	TGTGCCATCAGGGACACCTACAATGAGCAGTTCTTC
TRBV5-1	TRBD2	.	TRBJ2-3	CASSPFGRERGDTQYF	TGCGCCAGCAGCCCTTTCGGGCGGGAGCGGGGAGATACGCAGTATTTT
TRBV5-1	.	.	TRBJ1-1	CATRRGNTEAFF	TGCGCCACCAGACGGGGGAACACTGAAGCTTTCTTT
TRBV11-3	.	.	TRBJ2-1	CASSLGGTLNEQFF	TGTGCCAGCAGCTTAGGAGGAACCCTAAATGAGCAGTTCTTC
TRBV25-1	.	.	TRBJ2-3	CASSEGLGDTQYF	TGTGCCAGTTCGGAGGGGTTGGGAGATACGCAGTATTTT
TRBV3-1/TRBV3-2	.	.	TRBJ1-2	CASSQADYGYTF	TGTGCCAGCAGCCAAGCCGACTATGGCTACACCTTC
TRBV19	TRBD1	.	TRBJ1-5	CASSPQRRTGGADQPQHF	TGTGCCAGTAGTCCCCAGAGACGGACAGGGGGCGCGGATCAGCCCCAGCATTTT
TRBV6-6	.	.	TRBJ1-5	CASRAPGVNQPQHF	TGTGCCAGCAGGGCCCCAGGGGTTAATCAGCCCCAGCATTTT
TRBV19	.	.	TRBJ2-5	CASSTTQQETQYF	TGTGCCAGTAGTACAACACAGCAAGAGACCCAGTACTTC
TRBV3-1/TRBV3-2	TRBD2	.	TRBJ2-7	CASTKAGASYEQYF	TGTGCCAGCACCAAAGCGGGGGCCTCCTACGAGCAGTACTTC
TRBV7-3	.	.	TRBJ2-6	CASSLTGASGANVLTF	TGTGCCAGCAGCTTAACGGGGGCCTCTGGGGCCAACGTCCTGACTTTC
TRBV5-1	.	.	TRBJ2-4	CASSFRGGQNIQYF	TGCGCCAGCAGCTTCAGAGGGGGTCAAAACATTCAGTACTTC
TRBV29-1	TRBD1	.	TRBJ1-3	CSVEGPRGLDTIYF	TGCAGCGTTGAAGGACCCAGGGGGTTGGACACCATATATTTT
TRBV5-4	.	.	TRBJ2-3	CASSLRDFTDTQYF	TGTGCCAGCAGCTTGAGGGACTTCACAGATACGCAGTATTTT
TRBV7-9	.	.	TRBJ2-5	CASSPEGGTQYF	TGTGCCAGCAGCCCAGAAGGAGGGACCCAGTACTTC
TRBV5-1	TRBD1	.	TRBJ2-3	CASSPGTGLDTQYF	TGCGCCAGCAGCCCCGGGACAGGGCTAGATACGCAGTATTTT
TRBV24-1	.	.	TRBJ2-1	CATSAERTASYNEQFF	TGTGCCACGAGTGCCGAGCGGACGGCCTCCTACAATGAGCAGTTCTTC
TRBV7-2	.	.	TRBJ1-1	CASSLLGVMNTEAFF	TGTGCCAGCAGCTTACTTGGAGTAATGAACACTGAAGCTTTCTTT
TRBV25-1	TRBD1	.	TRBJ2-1	CASSLGDSNEQFF	TGTGCCAGCAGTTTAGGGGACAGCAATGAGCAGTTCTTC
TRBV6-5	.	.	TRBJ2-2	CASRLVEDTGELFF	TGTGCCAGCAGATTAGTGGAGGACACCGGGGAGCTGTTTTTT
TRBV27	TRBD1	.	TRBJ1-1	CASRNPQGPNTEAFF	TGTGCCAGCAGAAATCCACAGGGGCCGAACACTGAAGCTTTCTTT
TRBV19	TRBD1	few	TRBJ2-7	CASSLGQGYEQYF	TGTGCCAGTAGTTTGGGACAGGGATACGAGCAGTACTTC
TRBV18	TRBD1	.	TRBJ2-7	CASSPAGGFYEQYF	TGTGCCAGCTCACCGGCAGGGGGATTCTACGAGCAGTACTTC
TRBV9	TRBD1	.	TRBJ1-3	CASSDPRQGSAADGNTIYF	TGTGCCAGCAGCGACCCCCGACAGGGATCGGCTGCTGATGGAAACACCATATATTTT
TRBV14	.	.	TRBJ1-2	CASSQDRNYGYTF	TGTGCCAGCAGCCAAGATCGGAACTATGGCTACACCTTC
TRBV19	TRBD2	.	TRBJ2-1	CASSLYSSGRVTGYNEQFF	TGTGCCAGTAGTCTGTACTCTAGCGGGAGGGTTACGGGCTACAATGAGCAGTTCTTC